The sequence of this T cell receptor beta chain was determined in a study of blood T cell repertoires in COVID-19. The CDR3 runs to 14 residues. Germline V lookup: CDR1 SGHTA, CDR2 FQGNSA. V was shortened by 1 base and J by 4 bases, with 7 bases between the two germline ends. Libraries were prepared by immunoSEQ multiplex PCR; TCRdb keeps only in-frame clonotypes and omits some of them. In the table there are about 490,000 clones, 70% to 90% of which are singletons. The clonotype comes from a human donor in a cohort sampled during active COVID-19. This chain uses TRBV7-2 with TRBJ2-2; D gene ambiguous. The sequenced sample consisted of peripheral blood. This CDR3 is CASSLEQSTGELFF. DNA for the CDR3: TGTGCCAGCAGCTTAGAACAGTCCACCGGGGAGCTGTTTTTT.